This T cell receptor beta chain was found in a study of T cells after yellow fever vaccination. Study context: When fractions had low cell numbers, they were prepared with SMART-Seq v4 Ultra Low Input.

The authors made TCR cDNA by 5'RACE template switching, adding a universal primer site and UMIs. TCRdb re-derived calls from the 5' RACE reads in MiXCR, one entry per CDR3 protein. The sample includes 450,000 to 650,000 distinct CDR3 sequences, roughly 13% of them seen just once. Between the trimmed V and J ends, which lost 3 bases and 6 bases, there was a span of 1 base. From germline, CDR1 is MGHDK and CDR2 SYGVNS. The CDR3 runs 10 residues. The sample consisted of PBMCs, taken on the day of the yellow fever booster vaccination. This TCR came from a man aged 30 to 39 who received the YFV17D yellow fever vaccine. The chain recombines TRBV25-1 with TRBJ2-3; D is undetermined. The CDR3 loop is CASSEDTQYF. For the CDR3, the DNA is TGTGCCAGCAGTGAGGATACGCAGTATTTT.